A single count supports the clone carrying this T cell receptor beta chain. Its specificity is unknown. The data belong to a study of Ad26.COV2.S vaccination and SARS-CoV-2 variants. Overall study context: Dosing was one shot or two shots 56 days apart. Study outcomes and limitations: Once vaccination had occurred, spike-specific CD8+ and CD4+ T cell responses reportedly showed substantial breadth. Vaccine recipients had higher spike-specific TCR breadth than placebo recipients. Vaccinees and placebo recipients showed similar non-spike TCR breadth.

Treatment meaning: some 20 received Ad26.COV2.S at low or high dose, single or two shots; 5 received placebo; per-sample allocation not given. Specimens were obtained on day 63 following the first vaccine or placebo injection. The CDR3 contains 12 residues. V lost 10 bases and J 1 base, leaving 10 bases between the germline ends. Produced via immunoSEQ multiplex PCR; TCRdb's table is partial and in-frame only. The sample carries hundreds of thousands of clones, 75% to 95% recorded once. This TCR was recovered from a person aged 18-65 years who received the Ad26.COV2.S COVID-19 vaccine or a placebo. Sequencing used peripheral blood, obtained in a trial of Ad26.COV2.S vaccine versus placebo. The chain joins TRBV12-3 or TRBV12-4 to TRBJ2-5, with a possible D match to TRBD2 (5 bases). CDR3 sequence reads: CATGLAQETQYF. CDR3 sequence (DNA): TGTGCCACCGGCCTAGCCCAAGAGACCCAGTACTTC.